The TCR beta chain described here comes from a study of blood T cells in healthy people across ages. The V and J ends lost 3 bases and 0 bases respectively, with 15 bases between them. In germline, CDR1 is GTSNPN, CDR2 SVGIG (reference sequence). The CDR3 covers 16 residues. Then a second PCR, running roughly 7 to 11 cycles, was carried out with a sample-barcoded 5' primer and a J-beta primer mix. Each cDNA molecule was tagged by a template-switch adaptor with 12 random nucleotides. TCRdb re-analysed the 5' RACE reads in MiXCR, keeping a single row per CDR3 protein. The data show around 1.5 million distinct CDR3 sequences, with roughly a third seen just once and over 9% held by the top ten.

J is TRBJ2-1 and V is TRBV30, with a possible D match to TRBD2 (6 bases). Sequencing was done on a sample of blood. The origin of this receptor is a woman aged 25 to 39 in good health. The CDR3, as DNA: TGTGCCTGGAGATCCCGAGGAGGGAGCTCCTACAATGAGCAGTTCTTC. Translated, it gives CAWRSRGGSSYNEQFF.